This TCR beta chain derives from a study of blood T cells in healthy people across ages. Approximately 9.7 milliliters was the volume of peripheral blood drawn from each donor. The authors ran a second PCR of about 6 to 11 cycles using a sample-barcoded 5' primer and a J-beta primer mix. Every molecule of cDNA carried a tag from a template-switch adaptor with 12 random nucleotides. Any given sample supplied a minimum of 3 million CDR3-containing paired-end reads. TCRdb re-derived calls from the 5' RACE reads in MiXCR, one entry per CDR3 protein. The sample includes roughly 1.9 million distinct CDR3 sequences, about 39% of them seen just once. Notes on the study in general: Estimates drawn from one million T cells were deemed to understate diversity.

With 6 bases clipped from V and 1 base from J, the junction kept 8 bases outside the gene matches. CDR3 length equals 15 residues. Germline-derived CDR1 and CDR2 are ENHRY and SYGVKD. With regard to this clonotype: Its antigen is undetermined.

This sequence joins TRBV10-3 and TRBJ1-1; 7 bases align to TRBD1. The specimen sequenced was blood. The receptor's source is a human donor in good health. CDR3 DNA: TGTGCCATCAGAAAGCTCAGGGGGGCGAACACTGAAGCTTTCTTT. Translating it yields CAIRKLRGANTEAFF.